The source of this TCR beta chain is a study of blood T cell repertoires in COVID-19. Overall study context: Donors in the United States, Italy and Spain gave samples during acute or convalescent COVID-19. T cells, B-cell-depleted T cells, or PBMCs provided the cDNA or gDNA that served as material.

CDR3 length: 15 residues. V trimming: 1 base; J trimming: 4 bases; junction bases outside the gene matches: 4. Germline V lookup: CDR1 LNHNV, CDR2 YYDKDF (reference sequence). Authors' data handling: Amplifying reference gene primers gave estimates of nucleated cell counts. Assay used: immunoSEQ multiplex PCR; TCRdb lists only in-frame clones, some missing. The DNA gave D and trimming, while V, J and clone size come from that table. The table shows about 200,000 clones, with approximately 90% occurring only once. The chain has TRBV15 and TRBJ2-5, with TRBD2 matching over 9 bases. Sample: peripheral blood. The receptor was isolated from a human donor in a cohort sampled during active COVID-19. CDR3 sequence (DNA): TGTGCCACCAGCAGAGGTGGCGGGGGGGGAGAGACCCAGTACTTC. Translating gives CATSRGGGGGETQYF.